This T cell receptor beta chain appears in the sequencing data of a study of cytomegalovirus exposure and HLA in healthy donors. Study-level findings and limits: Researchers counted roughly 160 TCR beta chains as cytomegalovirus-associated. Both high specificity and high sensitivity reportedly marked the classifier's diagnosis of cytomegalovirus status.

In regard to this clone: The antigen is undetermined.

The donors were part of the validation cohort, which consisted of about 130 subjects and was separate from the first cohort of 670 or so subjects. V was clipped by 6 bases and J by 0 bases, with 9 bases between them. CDR1 MNHNS and CDR2 SASEGT come from the germline V gene. There are 14 residues in the CDR3. Measured with immunoSEQ multiplex PCR; TCRdb has only the in-frame clones, and not every one. Of some 250,000 clones listed, 85% to 90% were seen once; the top ten hold 0.3% to 0.4%. This chain links TRBV6-1 with TRBJ1-5; TRBD1 might be the D (6 bases). Sequenced material: PBMCs. The clonotype was recovered from a woman younger than 30 in good health and CMV-seronegative. The CDR3 nucleotides read TGTGCCAGCAGAAACAGGGATAGCAATCAGCCCCAGCATTTT. This gives the protein CASRNRDSNQPQHF.